This T cell receptor (beta chain) is drawn from a study of shared clonotypes between healthy human individuals. Produced via immunoSEQ multiplex PCR; TCRdb's table is partial and in-frame only. Seen here are approximately 2,000,000 clones, 90% to 95% observed once, and the top ten hold around 1.8%. The germline CDR1 and CDR2 sequences are SEHNR and FQNEAQ (reference sequence). Germline trimming cut 1 base from V and 4 bases from J; bases unmatched to any gene: 6. The CDR3 contains 15 residues. Naive CD8 populations comprised CD45RO-negative cells positively selected for CCR7, excluding terminally differentiated effector memory CD45RA+ cells. Whole-study findings and limits: Owing to a small donor count, the genetic and exposure-history diversity represented was limited.

Regarding this clone: Antigen: not known.

Sequenced material: naive CD8+ T cells from PBMCs. This TCR came from a man between 18 and 29 years old in good health. Some clones in this sample may be carry-over from other donors' samples. The rearrangement uses TRBV7-9 and TRBJ2-7; 8 nucleotides match TRBD2. CDR3 loop: CASSLVGREGYEQYF. The CDR3 nucleotides are TGTGCCAGCAGCTTAGTGGGTCGGGAGGGGTACGAGCAGTACTTC.